This T cell receptor (beta chain) is drawn from a study of blood T cell repertoires in COVID-19. Across the study: Sources were T cells, B-cell-depleted T cells, or PBMCs; the material itself was cDNA or gDNA.

Per the study methods: Reference gene primers were amplified, and this amplification served to estimate nucleated cell counts. Measured with immunoSEQ multiplex PCR; TCRdb has only the in-frame clones, and not every one. That table is the source of V, J and clone size, and D and trimming were worked out from the DNA. Seen here are hundreds of thousands of clones, approximately 80% observed once, and the top ten hold 27%. Germline V gene lookup returns CDR1 SQVTM and CDR2 ANQGSEA. The CDR3 contains 13 residues. V shed 2 bases, J shed 4 bases, and the junction held 3 bases outside the gene matches. There are a few counts of this clone.

The clonotype comes from a man aged 35-49 years with acute or convalescent COVID-19. This chain joins TRBV29-1 and TRBJ2-7; 9 bases are shared with TRBD2. Sequenced material: peripheral blood. The CDR3 DNA reads TGCAGCGTTGAACTAGCGGGACTTTACGAGCAGTACTTC. Its translation is CSVELAGLYEQYF.